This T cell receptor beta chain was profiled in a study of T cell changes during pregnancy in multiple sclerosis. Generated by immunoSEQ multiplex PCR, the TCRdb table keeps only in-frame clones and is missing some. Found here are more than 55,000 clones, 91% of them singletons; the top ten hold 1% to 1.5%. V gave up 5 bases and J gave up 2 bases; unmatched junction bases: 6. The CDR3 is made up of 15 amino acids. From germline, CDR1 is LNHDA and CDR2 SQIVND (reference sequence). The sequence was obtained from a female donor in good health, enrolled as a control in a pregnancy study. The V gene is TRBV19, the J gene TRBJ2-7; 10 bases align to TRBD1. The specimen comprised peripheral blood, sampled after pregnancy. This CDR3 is CASSLGQGIAYEQYF. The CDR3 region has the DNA TGTGCCAGTAGTTTGGGACAGGGGATCGCCTACGAGCAGTACTTC.